This T cell receptor (beta chain) comes out of a study of blood T cell repertoires in COVID-19. Produced via immunoSEQ multiplex PCR; TCRdb's table is partial and in-frame only. The repertoire includes tens of thousands of clones, 80% to 85% of them detected once, and 9.2% sits in the top ten. Germline lookup yields CDR1 LNHDA and CDR2 SQIVND (reference sequence). This CDR3 has 13 residues. V was cut by 5 bases and J by 3 bases, with 11 bases left in between. Sequenced material: peripheral blood. This TCR was recovered from a human donor in a cohort sampled during active COVID-19. V is TRBV19 and J is TRBJ2-7, with a weak D call TRBD2 (6 bases). CDR3: CASSDGSRYEQYF. The CDR3 DNA is TGTGCCAGTAGTGACGGGAGTCGCTACGAGCAGTACTTC.